A single sample is the source of the 30 T cell receptor beta chains below, sequenced in a study of CD4 T cells in relation to SARS-CoV-2 and coronaviruses. Their antigens remain unidentified. Assay: immunoSEQ multiplex PCR; the TCRdb copy retains only in-frame clones and omits some. Among 43,000 or so clones listed, around 80% were seen once. The sample consisted of naive CD4+ T cells from PBMCs, cultured in vitro. The subset denotes: naive CD4+ T cells isolated by negative enrichment. These receptors were taken from an adult with COVID-19.

The chain recombines TRBV6-5 with TRBJ2-7, with D unclear. Germline-derived CDR1 and CDR2 are MNHEY and SVGAGI. The CDR3 is 16 amino acids. Deletions cut 3 bases from V and 5 bases from J, with 20 bases between. The DNA for the CDR3 is TGTGCCAGCAGTTATAGCCTCCCTATTCCAGTCCACGAGCAGTACTTC. The encoded protein is CASSYSLPIPVHEQYF.

This chain connects TRBV18 to TRBJ2-1; 7 bases match TRBD2. Trimming took 0 bases from V and 7 from J; bases not matched to a gene: 6. There are 15 residues in the CDR3. Per the germline V gene, CDR1 is KGHSH and CDR2 is LQKENI. CDR3 protein: CASSPPAAGFNEQFF. CDR3 in DNA: TGTGCCAGCTCACCACCCGCAGCGGGATTTAATGAGCAGTTCTTC.

The chain uses TRBV5-4 and TRBJ1-1; TRBD1 matches 8 bases. V was clipped by 4 bases and J by 4 bases; unmatched bases: 12. Germline CDR1 is SGHNT and CDR2 is YYREEE (reference sequence). The CDR3 totals 16 residues. The CDR3 loop is CASSPPGQGWVTEAFF. The DNA for the CDR3 is TGTGCCAGCAGCCCCCCCGGACAGGGATGGGTCACTGAAGCTTTCTTT.

This chain connects TRBV7-3 to TRBJ2-5; a possible D gene is TRBD1 (6 bases). Germline V gives CDR1 SGHTA, CDR2 FQGTGA. The V end was cut by 5 bases, the J end by 4 bases, with 14 bases between. This CDR3 spans 14 amino acids. The CDR3 DNA reads as TGTGCCAGCAGCCAAGGGACATCCGGAGAGACCCAGTACTTC. Its protein is CASSQGTSGETQYF.

The chain recombines TRBV7-2 with TRBJ2-3; D not resolved. The V end was cut by 7 bases, the J end by 0 bases, with 11 bases between. CDR1 is SGHTA and CDR2 is FQGNSA in the germline V gene. CDR3 size: 14 residues. The CDR3 loop reads CASKWLTSTDTQYF. The CDR3 nucleotides read TGTGCCAGCAAGTGGCTGACTAGCACAGATACGCAGTATTTT.

This rearrangement joins TRBV2 to TRBJ2-5, with 7 nucleotides matching TRBD1. CDR1 SNHLY and CDR2 FYNNEI come from the germline V gene. After removal of 4 bases from V and 5 bases from J, the junction contained 13 bases not matched to a gene. This CDR3 is 16 amino acids long. CDR3 nucleotide sequence: TGTGCCAGCAGTGTGAAGTCAGGGGGATTGAGGGAGACCCAGTACTTC. Translating gives CASSVKSGGLRETQYF.

The V and J genes are TRBV10-3 and TRBJ1-6; no definite D call. In germline, CDR1 is ENHRY, CDR2 SYGVKD. The CDR3 contains 12 residues. V shed 8 bases and J shed 5 bases, with 7 bases lying between them. The CDR3 DNA reads TGTGCCATCGGCAACCATAATTCACCCCTCCACTTT. This sequence encodes CAIGNHNSPLHF.

The CDR3 nucleotides read TGCGCCAGCAGCCTCGACAGAGGTGAAAAACTGTTTTTT. Translation: CASSLDRGEKLFF. The chain is built from TRBV5-1 and TRBJ1-4, with a possible D match to TRBD1 (5 bases). The CDR3 covers 13 residues. Trimming cost V 4 bases and J 7 bases, with 11 bases left between them. The germline CDR1 and CDR2 sequences are SGHRS and YFSETQ.

The chain combines TRBV30 with TRBJ1-5, with D maybe TRBD1 (5 bases). Per the germline V gene, CDR1 is GTSNPN and CDR2 is SVGIG (reference sequence). CDR3 length: 14 residues. V was trimmed by 0 bases and J by 3 bases, leaving 9 bases between them. In DNA form, the CDR3 reads TGTGCCTGGAGTGTACGACAGAACAATCAGCCCCAGCATTTT. Encoded protein: CAWSVRQNNQPQHF.

This sequence joins TRBV6-5 and TRBJ2-7, with TRBD1 matching over 7 bases. CDR3 length equals 14 residues. Germline CDR1 reads MNHEY; CDR2 reads SVGAGI. J lost 5 bases, V lost 6 bases, and 10 bases had no gene match. The CDR3, as DNA: TGTGCCAGCAGGTCCCATGACAGGGTGCACGAGCAGTACTTC. Its translation is CASRSHDRVHEQYF.

V gene TRBV18 combines with J gene TRBJ2-1; TRBD1 is a possible D gene (6 bases). The CDR3 runs to 14 residues. V lost 4 bases and J lost 6, with 13 bases in between. The V gene's germline CDR1 is KGHSH and CDR2 LQKENI. The CDR3 nucleotides read TGTGCCAGCTCACTACAGGGACCCCCCAATGAGCAGTTCTTC. Its translation is CASSLQGPPNEQFF.

The V call is TRBV5-4, the J call TRBJ2-5, with TRBD2 identical over 8 bases. This CDR3 contains 13 residues. V shed 7 bases and J 5 bases; nucleotides not matched to a gene: 7. Germline CDR1 SGHNT, CDR2 YYREEE (reference sequence). CDR3 DNA: TGTGCCAGCCATCGGGAGGGCCGTGAGACCCAGTACTTC. Translated: CASHREGRETQYF.

This clone was counted a few times. The rearrangement uses TRBV5-1 and TRBJ2-7; 7 nucleotides agree with TRBD1. The CDR3 runs to 15 residues. The germline CDR1 and CDR2 sequences are SGHRS and YFSETQ. V lost 4 bases and J lost 3; bases outside the gene matches: 10. The DNA of the CDR3 is TGCGCCAGCAGCGTATACACGGGACAGTTCTACGAGCAGTACTTC. Protein sequence: CASSVYTGQFYEQYF.

This chain uses TRBV9 with TRBJ2-3, with 8 positions matching TRBD2. The CDR3 loop spans 14 amino acids. Germline values: CDR1 SGDLS, CDR2 YYNGEE. The V and J ends lost 4 bases and 1 base, in that order; junction bases with no gene match: 2. CDR3 DNA sequence: TGTGCCAGCAGCCCAGCGGGAGGCACAGATACGCAGTATTTT. This gives the protein CASSPAGGTDTQYF.

This chain connects TRBV6-5 to TRBJ1-1; D not resolved. The CDR3 is 15 residues long. V gave up 2 bases and J gave up 1 base, with 11 bases separating them. Germline CDR1 is MNHEY and CDR2 is SVGAGI. CDR3 in DNA: TGTGCCAGCAGTTACGATTCGAGGGCGAACACTGAAGCTTTCTTT. Protein sequence: CASSYDSRANTEAFF.

The gene calls are TRBV5-4 and TRBJ1-4; D unresolved. The germline gives CDR1 SGHNT, CDR2 YYREEE (reference sequence). Trimming took off 2 bases at V and 7 bases at J, with 12 bases between the two ends. This CDR3 has 14 amino acids. The CDR3 DNA reads TGTGCCAGCAGCTTTCGTGAGACATCTGAAAAACTGTTTTTT. This gives the protein CASSFRETSEKLFF.

The chain is built from TRBV2 and TRBJ1-2, with D perhaps matching TRBD1 (5 bases). The length of the CDR3 is 15 residues. Trimming removed 6 bases from V and 3 bases from J, with 17 bases in between. Germline CDR1 and CDR2: SNHLY and FYNNEI. As DNA, the CDR3 is TGTGCCAGCAGGAAACCCGGGACGGAAGACTATGGCTACACCTTC. Translated, it gives CASRKPGTEDYGYTF.

The chain is built from TRBV11-2 and TRBJ2-7; D is undetermined. The germline V gene encodes CDR1 SGHAT and CDR2 FQNNGV. The ends were cut back, 3 bases at V and 3 bases at J, with 6 bases in the middle. The CDR3 sequence is 12 residues long. Here the CDR3 DNA reads TGTGCCAGCAGCTTTTCTGGCTACGAGCAGTACTTC. It specifies CASSFSGYEQYF.

The chain links TRBV6-5 to TRBJ2-3, with D hard to call. The ends were cut back, 2 bases at V and 6 bases at J, with 9 bases in the middle. This CDR3 region has 13 residues. CDR1 MNHEY and CDR2 SVGAGI come from the germline V gene. CDR3 in amino acids: CASSYRPEDTQYF. As DNA, the CDR3 is TGTGCCAGCAGTTACCGACCGGAGGATACGCAGTATTTT.

CDR3 residues: CASSRGTGGLFF. CDR3 in DNA: TGTGCCAGCAGTCGCGGGACAGGGGGACTGTTTTTT. This sequence joins TRBV6-2 or TRBV6-3 and TRBJ1-4, with 11 bases that match TRBD1. V shed 5 bases and J 13 bases; nucleotides not matched to a gene: 3. Germline-derived CDR1 and CDR2 are MNHEY and SVGEGT. This CDR3 contains 12 residues.

The V and J genes are TRBV19 and TRBJ1-5; D remains unclear. This CDR3 has 16 amino acids. Germline loops: CDR1 LNHDA, CDR2 SQIVND (reference sequence). V lost 7 bases to trimming and J lost 0 bases, with 16 bases between them. The CDR3 reads CASTGFGPLSNQPQHF. DNA of the CDR3: TGTGCCAGTACGGGGTTTGGGCCCCTTAGCAATCAGCCCCAGCATTTT.

The V and J genes are TRBV29-1 and TRBJ2-3; 10 bases fit TRBD1. Losses at the gene ends were 4 bases for V and 4 bases for J; bases not matched to a gene: 5. The germline gives CDR1 SQVTM, CDR2 ANQGSEA. The CDR3 has 14 residues. This CDR3 is CSVGDRGLPDTQYF. CDR3 DNA: TGCAGCGTTGGAGACAGGGGGCTCCCAGATACGCAGTATTTT.

The chain uses TRBV4-1 and TRBJ2-3; tentatively, D is TRBD2 (5 bases). This CDR3 is 14 amino acids long. Trimming shortened V by 6 bases and J by 2 bases, and 12 bases separated the two germline ends. CDR1 MGHRA and CDR2 YSYEKL come from the germline V gene. CDR3 sequence (DNA): TGCGCCAGCAGTCCAGCGGCCCACACAGATACGCAGTATTTT. This sequence encodes CASSPAAHTDTQYF.

This clone was seen more than once but under ten times. This chain links TRBV27 with TRBJ2-7, with D perhaps TRBD1 (6 bases). V gave up 5 bases and J gave up 4 bases, with 21 bases separating them. This CDR3 has 16 amino acids. Germline CDR1 reads MNHEY; CDR2 reads SMNVEV (reference sequence). The CDR3 DNA reads TGTGCCAGCAGTACCCCGACAGGAACTGTTGAATACGAGCAGTACTTC. Translated, it gives CASSTPTGTVEYEQYF.

The chain uses TRBV9 and TRBJ1-2; D is uncertain. Trimming removed 0 bases at V and 4 bases at J, with 7 bases between. This CDR3 is 13 amino acids long. Germline V gene sequence: CDR1 SGDLS, CDR2 YYNGEE. CDR3 loop: CASSVDPAYGYTF. DNA of the CDR3: TGTGCCAGCAGCGTAGATCCAGCCTATGGCTACACCTTC.

The chain links TRBV11-2 to TRBJ2-4; D gene unclear. V dropped 2 bases and J dropped 0 bases, with 11 bases sitting between them. CDR3 length: 16 amino acids. The V gene's germline CDR1 is SGHAT and CDR2 FQNNGV. The CDR3 DNA reads as TGTGCCAGCAGCTTACCTCTGACGGTAGCCAAAAACATTCAGTACTTC. This encodes CASSLPLTVAKNIQYF.

This clone is medium-sized (0.01 to 0.1%) within its sample. This sequence joins TRBV5-8 and TRBJ2-2, with D unclear. CDR3 size: 13 residues. The germline V gene has CDR1 SGHTS and CDR2 YDEGEE. V lost 3 bases and J lost 6, with 9 bases in between. DNA of the CDR3: TGTGCCAGCAGCTCCGGCTCTTCCGGGGAGCTGTTTTTT. This translates into CASSSGSSGELFF.

The chain links TRBV10-3 to TRBJ2-1; 8 bases map to TRBD2. The germline gives CDR1 ENHRY, CDR2 SYGVKD. The V and J ends lost 6 bases and 7 bases, in that order; junction bases with no gene match: 14. This CDR3 is built from 16 residues. The CDR3 spells CAISLDGTSGLNEQFF. In DNA, the CDR3 is TGTGCCATCAGCTTAGACGGGACTAGTGGGTTGAATGAGCAGTTCTTC.

The chain uses TRBV28 and TRBJ2-7; maybe TRBD1 (6 bases). V dropped 5 bases and J dropped 3 bases, with 17 bases sitting between them. This CDR3 is built from 15 residues. Germline V gene data show CDR1 as MDHEN and CDR2 as SYDVKM. CDR3 sequence: CASSPTGQGRYEQYF. As DNA, the CDR3 is TGTGCCAGCAGTCCTACAGGGCAAGGACGCTACGAGCAGTACTTC.

This clone was counted a few times. The chain joins TRBV2 to TRBJ1-5, with 8 nucleotides matching TRBD1. In germline, CDR1 is SNHLY, CDR2 FYNNEI. V was clipped by 5 bases and J by 5 bases; unmatched bases: 5. This CDR3 contains 14 residues. The CDR3 nucleotides read TGTGCCAGCAGTCCGGGACAGGCTTATCAGCCCCAGCATTTT. Translation gives CASSPGQAYQPQHF.